Listed below are T cell receptor beta chains from one sample, sequenced in a study of control samples from healthy donors and cancer patients. TCRdb keeps only in-frame clones here, not all; method: immunoSEQ multiplex PCR. Altogether roughly 100,000 clones are present, about 80% being singletons, with the ten largest covering about 12%. Sequenced sample: blood. All receptors come from a woman aged 45-65 years in good health. Both conserved end residues are part of each CDR3. A D gene is named only where the DNA matches it firmly. Only some rows state a clone size, as once, few, many or a class for expanded clones.

V gene: TRBV18; J gene: TRBJ1-1; D gene: -; clone size: few; CDR3 DNA: TGTGCCAGCTCACCACAGGGAGACACTGAAGCTTTCTTT; CDR3 protein: CASSPQGDTEAFF
V gene: TRBV6-2/TRBV6-3; J gene: TRBJ2-5; D gene: TRBD2; clone size: once; CDR3 DNA: TGTGCCAGCAGTTACGCTAGCGGGAATCAAGAGACCCAGTACTTC; CDR3 protein: CASSYASGNQETQYF
V gene: TRBV19; J gene: TRBJ1-1; D gene: -; clone size: -; CDR3 DNA: TGTGCCAGTAGAGACAGTTCGAACACTGAAGCTTTCTTT; CDR3 protein: CASRDSSNTEAFF
V gene: TRBV7-9; J gene: TRBJ2-7; D gene: -; clone size: -; CDR3 DNA: TGTGCCAGCAGCTTAGCCGCCACAGCCTACGAGCAGTACTTC; CDR3 protein: CASSLAATAYEQYF
V gene: TRBV2; J gene: TRBJ1-1; D gene: -; clone size: once; CDR3 DNA: TGTGCCAGCAGTCTCGGGGATTACACTGAAGCTTTCTTT; CDR3 protein: CASSLGDYTEAFF
V gene: TRBV11-2; J gene: TRBJ2-7; D gene: TRBD1; clone size: -; CDR3 DNA: TGTGCCAGCAGCTTACCGGGACAGGGGGCCTACGAGCAGTACTTC; CDR3 protein: CASSLPGQGAYEQYF
V gene: TRBV7-2; J gene: TRBJ2-7; D gene: -; clone size: once; CDR3 DNA: TGTGCCAGCAGCTTACGATACGAGCAGTACTTC; CDR3 protein: CASSLRYEQYF
V gene: TRBV24-1; J gene: TRBJ1-2; D gene: -; clone size: -; CDR3 DNA: TGTGCCACCAGTGATCCCTCTCAGGGGCAGAGCTATGGCTACACCTTC; CDR3 protein: CATSDPSQGQSYGYTF
V gene: TRBV6-1; J gene: TRBJ2-7; D gene: -; clone size: -; CDR3 DNA: TGTGCCAGCAGTGAAGCGAGGAATCAAGGTCTGAAGCGGTACTTC; CDR3 protein: CASSEARNQGLKRYF
V gene: TRBV19; J gene: TRBJ1-2; D gene: -; clone size: -; CDR3 DNA: TGTGCCAGTAGTCGGAACGGCGGGGAATATGGCTACACCTTC; CDR3 protein: CASSRNGGEYGYTF
V gene: TRBV6-5; J gene: TRBJ2-2; D gene: -; clone size: -; CDR3 DNA: TGTGCCAGCAGTTACTCGATTCCTGGGAACACCGGGGAGCTGTTTTTT; CDR3 protein: CASSYSIPGNTGELFF
V gene: TRBV25-1; J gene: TRBJ2-5; D gene: TRBD2; clone size: -; CDR3 DNA: TGTGCCAGCAGTGAGGAGCTTATCCTAGCGGGACAAGAGACCCAGTACTTC; CDR3 protein: CASSEELILAGQETQYF
V gene: TRBV5-4; J gene: TRBJ2-1; D gene: TRBD2; clone size: once; CDR3 DNA: TGTGCCACCCAAGGAGCGGGGGCCTTCTACAATGAGCAGTTCTTC; CDR3 protein: CATQGAGAFYNEQFF
V gene: TRBV7-2; J gene: TRBJ1-2; D gene: TRBD1; clone size: -; CDR3 DNA: TGTGCCAGCAGCTTAACAGGGGGCTCCAGAGAGAACTATGGCTACACCTTC; CDR3 protein: CASSLTGGSRENYGYTF
V gene: TRBV2; J gene: TRBJ1-6; D gene: -; clone size: -; CDR3 DNA: TGTGCCAGCAGTGAAAGGCAGGCCAGCTCCTATAATTCACCCCTCCACTTT; CDR3 protein: CASSERQASSYNSPLHF
V gene: TRBV21-1; J gene: TRBJ1-4; D gene: -; clone size: -; CDR3 DNA: TGTGCCAGCAGCCCCCCCTCCAGGGGGCTAAGTGAAAAACTGTTTTTT; CDR3 protein: CASSPPSRGLSEKLFF
V gene: TRBV6-6; J gene: TRBJ2-7; D gene: -; clone size: -; CDR3 DNA: TGTGCCAGCACCAGGGACCGTGGCTACGAGCAGTACTTC; CDR3 protein: CASTRDRGYEQYF
V gene: TRBV3-1/TRBV3-2; J gene: TRBJ2-7; D gene: TRBD2; clone size: -; CDR3 DNA: TGTGCCAGCAGCCAGGGAGGGCCGGGAGAGCAGTACTTC; CDR3 protein: CASSQGGPGEQYF
V gene: TRBV3-1/TRBV3-2; J gene: TRBJ1-4; D gene: -; clone size: -; CDR3 DNA: TGTGCCAGCAGCCAAGACGTGGGCCGGAATGAAAAACTGTTTTTT; CDR3 protein: CASSQDVGRNEKLFF
V gene: TRBV6-5; J gene: TRBJ1-6; D gene: -; clone size: -; CDR3 DNA: TGTGCCAGCGGGGCAGGCCTATTGTTACCCCTCCACTTT; CDR3 protein: CASGAGLLLPLHF
V gene: TRBV27; J gene: TRBJ2-6; D gene: -; clone size: -; CDR3 DNA: TGTGCCAGCAGTTCGGGGGAAGGGGCCAACGTCCTGACTTTC; CDR3 protein: CASSSGEGANVLTF
V gene: TRBV7-9; J gene: TRBJ2-7; D gene: TRBD2; clone size: -; CDR3 DNA: TGTGCCAGCAGCTTAGAGTCTAGCGGGCGCCCCTACGAGCAGTACTTC; CDR3 protein: CASSLESSGRPYEQYF
V gene: TRBV5-1; J gene: TRBJ2-3; D gene: TRBD2; clone size: -; CDR3 DNA: TGCGCCAGCAGCTTGAGTGTAGCGGGAAGCACAGATACGCAGTATTTT; CDR3 protein: CASSLSVAGSTDTQYF
V gene: TRBV7-6; J gene: TRBJ2-3; D gene: -; clone size: -; CDR3 DNA: TGTGCCAGCAGCTTAGTTGGACTGGGGACTAGCACAGATACGCAGTATTTT; CDR3 protein: CASSLVGLGTSTDTQYF
V gene: TRBV7-6; J gene: TRBJ2-3; D gene: -; clone size: once; CDR3 DNA: TGTGCCAGCAGCTTAGGACGGACAGATACGCAGTATTTT; CDR3 protein: CASSLGRTDTQYF
V gene: TRBV18; J gene: TRBJ1-6; D gene: TRBD1; clone size: once; CDR3 DNA: TGTGCCAGCTCATCCACGGGACAGGGGGCTGGCAATTCACCCCTCCACTTT; CDR3 protein: CASSSTGQGAGNSPLHF
V gene: TRBV29-1; J gene: TRBJ2-2; D gene: -; clone size: -; CDR3 DNA: TGCAGCGGGGCAGGCCACGTCGGCGGGGAGCTGTTTTTT; CDR3 protein: CSGAGHVGGELFF
V gene: TRBV5-8; J gene: TRBJ2-4; D gene: -; clone size: -; CDR3 DNA: TGTGCCAGCAGCTTGTCTTGGGGAACGGACATTCAGTACTTC; CDR3 protein: CASSLSWGTDIQYF
V gene: TRBV5-5; J gene: TRBJ1-2; D gene: TRBD1; clone size: -; CDR3 DNA: TGTGCCAGCAGCTATCTACACCGGGACAGGGTACAAACCTATGGCTACACCTTC; CDR3 protein: CASSYLHRDRVQTYGYTF
V gene: TRBV7-3; J gene: TRBJ1-1; D gene: -; clone size: -; CDR3 DNA: TGTGCCAGCAGCTTGCAGGGAGGGAGCACTGAAGCTTTCTTT; CDR3 protein: CASSLQGGSTEAFF
V gene: TRBV5-4; J gene: TRBJ1-6; D gene: -; clone size: -; CDR3 DNA: TGTGCCAGCAGCTTGGACAAGTTTTCACCCCTCCACTTT; CDR3 protein: CASSLDKFSPLHF